Shown below are 20 T cell receptor beta chains from a single sample sequenced in a study of T-cell memory formation after mild COVID-19. TCRdb called the 5' RACE reads again in MiXCR, with one record for every CDR3 protein. Among roughly 190,000 distinct CDR3 sequences, 27% were seen once, and the ten largest hold 10% to 12%. Sequencing input: PBMCs or a T cell subset sorted from them (not recorded which). The origin of the receptors is an adult woman who had mild COVID-19 (a few samples of this study predate the infection). Cell type and time point are not known.

The table lists this clonotype with a few counts. The rearrangement uses TRBV20-1 and TRBJ1-5; D remains unclear. Trimming pared 0 bases from V and 10 bases from J, leaving 10 bases between. The length of the CDR3 is 12 residues. Germline V gene lookup returns CDR1 DFQATT and CDR2 SNEGSKA (reference sequence). CDR3 in amino acids: CSARDGQSPQHF. The CDR3 bases are TGCAGTGCTAGAGATGGGCAGAGTCCCCAGCATTTT.

This rearrangement joins TRBV5-6 to TRBJ2-7; no definite D call. The CDR3 sequence is 16 residues long. Trimming shortened V by 0 bases and J by 1 base, and 14 bases separated the two germline ends. Per the germline V gene, CDR1 is SGHDT and CDR2 is YYEEEE. CDR3 coding DNA: TGTGCCAGCAGCTTGGCACAGTGGTCCGGGTCCTACGAGCAGTACTTC. Its translation: CASSLAQWSGSYEQYF. The whole variable domain, filled in from reference TRBV5-6 and TRBJ2-7, reads DAGVTQSPTHLIKTRGQQVTLRCSPKSGHDTVSWYQQALGQGPQFIFQYYEEEERQRGNFPDRFSGHQFPNYSSELNVNALLLGDSALYLCASSLAQWSGSYEQYFGPGTRLTVT.

The chain carries TRBV7-2 and TRBJ1-1; 7 bases align to TRBD1. Germline-derived CDR1 and CDR2 are SGHTA and FQGNSA. The CDR3 is made up of 17 amino acids. V lost 0 bases, J lost 1 base, and 8 bases stayed unmatched. CDR3 bases: TGTGCCAGCAGCTTAGCGGGTGTTACAGGGGCGAACACTGAAGCTTTCTTT. This codes for CASSLAGVTGANTEAFF.

This clonotype showed up just a few times. The chain carries TRBV4-1 and TRBJ2-2; D not certain. The V end lost 1 base, the J end lost 9 bases, and 12 bases lay between the germline ends. Germline loops: CDR1 MGHRA, CDR2 YSYEKL. The CDR3 is 14 residues long. CDR3 sequence: CASSQGQQPRELFF. In DNA form, the CDR3 reads TGCGCCAGCAGCCAAGGCCAACAGCCCCGGGAGCTGTTTTTT.

This rearrangement joins TRBV4-1 to TRBJ2-4; D gene uncertain. The CDR3 has 16 amino acids. The V end was cut by 1 base, the J end by 0 bases, with 10 bases between. Germline V lookup: CDR1 MGHRA, CDR2 YSYEKL. CDR3 sequence (DNA): TGCGCCAGCAGCCAAGTACCTATCTCAGCCAAAAACATTCAGTACTTC. This gives the protein CASSQVPISAKNIQYF.

This clonotype was seen ten or more times. The genes are TRBV5-1 and TRBJ2-5, with 9 bases aligning to TRBD2. The CDR3 has 16 amino acids. The V segment lost 4 bases and the J segment 1 base; nucleotides outside the gene matches: 8. Germline CDR1 and CDR2: SGHRS and YFSETQ. The CDR3 loop is CASSLGAGGSQETQYF. CDR3 DNA sequence: TGCGCCAGCAGCCTCGGGGCGGGAGGGAGCCAAGAGACCCAGTACTTC.

This clonotype appeared many times. The genes are TRBV12-3 or TRBV12-4 and TRBJ1-5; no clear D. Trimming stripped 3 bases from V and 0 bases from J, with 9 bases between. The CDR3 has 15 amino acids. CDR3 bases: TGTGCCAGCAGTTTGGGCCCGTATAGCAATCAGCCCCAGCATTTT. Protein product: CASSLGPYSNQPQHF.

This clonotype was detected only a few times. This chain links TRBV5-1 with TRBJ2-7; TRBD1 matches at 7 bases. The CDR3 spans 15 residues. With V trimmed by 3 bases and J by 2 bases, 8 bases remained unmatched. Germline-derived CDR1 and CDR2 are SGHRS and YFSETQ. CDR3 loop: CASSSGQSRPYEQYF. For the CDR3, the DNA is TGCGCCAGCAGCTCGGGACAGTCTCGACCCTACGAGCAGTACTTC.

This rearrangement joins TRBV20-1 to TRBJ1-1; D perhaps matches TRBD1 (5 bases). V dropped 6 bases and J dropped 4 bases, with 18 bases sitting between them. CDR1 and CDR2 (germline): DFQATT, SNEGSKA (reference sequence). The length of the CDR3 is 14 residues. DNA for the CDR3: TGCAGTGCGACTGGTGGGGGAACAGTCACTGAAGCTTTCTTT. Translation gives CSATGGGTVTEAFF.

The chain couples TRBV15 to TRBJ1-5; TRBD1 might be the D (6 bases). Trimming pared 0 bases from V and 11 bases from J, leaving 11 bases between. CDR1 is LNHNV and CDR2 is YYDKDF in the germline V gene (reference sequence). CDR3 size: 13 residues. CDR3 bases: TGTGCCACCAGCAGAGATCCGGAGGGGGCCCAGCATTTT. The encoded protein is CATSRDPEGAQHF.

This clonotype was seen more than once but under ten times. V usage is TRBV24-1 and J usage is TRBJ2-1, with D possibly TRBD1 on 7 matching bases. V was pared by 10 bases and J by 4 bases, with 19 bases between. The CDR3 is 15 residues long. CDR1 is KGHDR and CDR2 is SFDVKD in the germline V gene. The CDR3 DNA follows: TGTGCCACGGCGGGACAGTCGACTTTTTACAATGAGCAGTTCTTC. Translating gives CATAGQSTFYNEQFF.

The V gene is TRBV9, the J gene TRBJ1-2; D is unclear. Germline CDR1 is SGDLS and CDR2 is YYNGEE. The CDR3 covers 13 residues. V was pared by 5 bases and J by 2 bases, with 10 bases between. The CDR3 region is CASRADGNYGYTF. CDR3 sequence (DNA): TGTGCCAGCAGGGCCGACGGAAACTATGGCTACACCTTC.

This clonotype was counted between two and nine times. V usage is TRBV3-1 and J usage is TRBJ2-3, with D unclear. The germline V gene has CDR1 LGHDT and CDR2 YNNKEL (reference sequence). Trimming took 0 bases from V and 6 from J, leaving 4 bases between them. The CDR3 runs to 12 residues. CDR3 sequence: CASSQERDTQYF. The CDR3, as DNA: TGTGCCAGCAGCCAAGAGAGGGATACGCAGTATTTT.

The chain joins TRBV20-1 to TRBJ2-1; the D gene is possibly TRBD2 (5 bases). Trimming took off 2 bases at V and 9 bases at J, with 8 bases between the two ends. CDR1 and CDR2 from the germline V gene are DFQATT and SNEGSKA (reference sequence). The CDR3 spans 11 residues. CDR3: CSARYGVEQFF. DNA for the CDR3: TGCAGTGCTAGATACGGGGTTGAGCAGTTCTTC.

V gene TRBV12-3 or TRBV12-4 combines with J gene TRBJ2-7; TRBD1 agrees at 8 bases. V lost 3 bases, J lost 7 bases, and 11 bases stayed unmatched. The CDR3 consists of 15 residues. In DNA form, the CDR3 reads TGTGCCAGCAGTTTGCGGACAGGGCCTAGGGGGGAGCAGTACTTC. This encodes CASSLRTGPRGEQYF.

This clonotype was found a few times. The chain combines TRBV24-1 with TRBJ1-5, with 8 positions matching TRBD1. Germline loops: CDR1 KGHDR, CDR2 SFDVKD. V was clipped by 6 bases and J by 6 bases; unmatched bases: 9. CDR3 length equals 15 residues. The CDR3, as DNA: TGTGCCACCAGTCGCCCACAACAGGGGGGTCAGCCCCAGCATTTT. Translated: CATSRPQQGGQPQHF.

This sequence joins TRBV7-6 and TRBJ2-7; D may match TRBD1 or TRBD2 (5 bases each). Trimming cost V 5 bases and J 2 bases, with 16 bases left between them. Germline CDR1 is SGHVS and CDR2 is FNYEAQ. The CDR3 is 15 amino acids. The CDR3: CASSLGDGQAYEQYF. The CDR3 DNA reads as TGTGCCAGCAGCCTTGGGGACGGCCAAGCCTACGAGCAGTACTTC. Supplemented by reference TRBV7-6 and TRBJ2-7, the full variable domain reads GAGVSQSPRYKVTKRGQDVALRCDPISGHVSLYWYRQALGQGPEFLTYFNYEAQQDKSGLPNDRFSAERPEGSISTLTIQRTEQRDSAMYRCASSLGDGQAYEQYFGPGTRLTVT.

The chain employs TRBV21-1 and TRBJ2-1. TRBV21-1 is shown as a pseudogene. The CDR3 has 12 residues. As DNA, the CDR3 is TGTGCCAGTCAGACCGTAATAGATGAGCAGTTCTTC. Protein sequence: CASQTVIDEQFF.

The chain has TRBV10-3 and TRBJ2-6, with TRBD1 matching over 11 bases. CDR3 length equals 23 residues. V shed 6 bases and J 1 base; nucleotides not matched to a gene: 23. The V gene's germline CDR1 is ENHRY and CDR2 SYGVKD. Here the CDR3 reads CAISASLGRTGQGGSSGANVLTF. CDR3 DNA sequence: TGTGCCATCAGCGCCTCATTGGGGAGAACGGGACAGGGGGGTTCTTCTGGGGCCAACGTCCTGACTTTC.

The chain links TRBV19 to TRBJ1-1; D gene uncertain. V lost 1 base to trimming and J lost 4 bases, with 4 bases between them. CDR1 is LNHDA, CDR2 SQIVND, per germline (reference sequence). The CDR3 is made up of 12 amino acids. CDR3 region: CASSIGPTEAFF. For the CDR3, the DNA is TGTGCCAGTAGTATAGGACCCACTGAAGCTTTCTTT.